This TCR beta chain was sequenced in a study of control samples from healthy donors and cancer patients. This clone has only one observation. Data came from immunoSEQ multiplex PCR; TCRdb stores just in-frame clones and leaves some out. The top ten hold over 1.5% of the sample, which has some 80,000 clones, 70% to 90% seen once. The CDR3 runs to 16 residues. Per germline, CDR1 SGHVS and CDR2 FQNEAQ. V gave up 3 bases and J gave up 0 bases; unmatched junction bases: 2. The sequence derives from a woman in her fifties or sixties with head and neck cancer. Specimen: PBMCs. This chain links TRBV7-8 with TRBJ2-2; 9 nucleotides match TRBD2. DNA of the CDR3: TGTGCCAGCAGCTTCCTAGCGGGAACGAACACCGGGGAGCTGTTTTTT. Translation: CASSFLAGTNTGELFF.